Listed below are T cell receptor beta chains from one sample, sequenced in a study of blood T cell repertoires in COVID-19. Generated by immunoSEQ multiplex PCR, the TCRdb table keeps only in-frame clones and is missing some. In the table there are approximately 500,000 clones, roughly nine tenths of which are singletons. The source material was peripheral blood. These receptors all stem from a young man with COVID-19, enrolled during active disease. CDR3s include the opening cysteine and the closing phenylalanine or tryptophan. Each record gives: J gene, clone size, D gene, V gene, CDR3 protein, CDR3 DNA. D genes are given only for firm matches. Size is omitted from some rows. Given values are once, few, many or a class for expanded clones.

TRBJ1-1 once . TRBV5-6 CASSPPGGRLTEAFF TGTGCCAGCAGCCCCCCGGGGGGGCGCCTCACTGAAGCTTTCTTT
TRBJ2-3 once . TRBV11-3 CASSKGQIPNTDTQYF TGTGCCAGCAGCAAAGGACAGATTCCAAACACAGATACGCAGTATTTT
TRBJ2-6 . TRBD2 TRBV7-2 CASSLPGLTLSGANVLTF TGTGCCAGCAGCCTTCCGGGACTAACACTCTCTGGGGCCAACGTCCTGACTTTC
TRBJ2-3 . TRBD1 TRBV2 CASIRQGEGDTQYF TGTGCCAGTATTAGACAGGGTGAAGGAGATACGCAGTATTTT
TRBJ1-4 . TRBD1 TRBV7-2 CASSPQTGGHEKLFF TGTGCCAGCAGCCCCCAGACAGGGGGACACGAAAAACTGTTTTTT
TRBJ2-6 . . TRBV6-1 CASSDGHSGANVLTF TGTGCCAGCAGTGACGGACACTCTGGGGCCAACGTCCTGACTTTC
TRBJ2-4 . TRBD2 TRBV12-5 CASGTGLAGLAKNIQYF TGTGCTAGTGGAACCGGACTAGCGGGTCTAGCCAAAAACATTCAGTACTTC
TRBJ2-1 . TRBD2 TRBV11-3 CASSLDLLAGSEQFF TGTGCCAGCAGCTTAGATCTCCTAGCGGGAAGTGAGCAGTTCTTC
TRBJ2-7 once . TRBV11-2 CASSLAVQGYEQYF TGTGCCAGCAGCTTGGCCGTACAGGGCTACGAGCAGTACTTC
TRBJ2-1 . . TRBV19 CASSKLSSYNEQFF TGTGCCAGTAGCAAATTGAGCTCCTACAATGAGCAGTTCTTC
TRBJ1-3 . . TRBV7-2 CASSSGQPGNTIYF TGTGCCAGCAGCTCAGGACAGCCGGGAAACACCATATATTTT
TRBJ2-3 . TRBD2 TRBV2 CASSPGTSGGTDTQYF TGTGCCAGCAGCCCCGGGACTAGCGGAGGCACAGATACGCAGTATTTT
TRBJ2-3 . . TRBV2 CASSGAGAGTDTQYF TGTGCCAGCAGTGGCGCGGGGGCCGGCACAGATACGCAGTATTTT
TRBJ2-1 . . TRBV6-1 CASSEGLATNNEQFF TGTGCCAGCAGTGAAGGGCTAGCTACTAACAATGAGCAGTTCTTC
TRBJ1-3 once . TRBV28 CASSSPWGRGNTIYF TGTGCCAGCAGCTCCCCGTGGGGGCGTGGAAACACCATATATTTT
TRBJ2-7 . TRBD2 TRBV14 CASSLTGTSGIFYYEQYF TGTGCCAGCAGCCTAACCGGGACTAGCGGGATTTTTTATTACGAGCAGTACTTC
TRBJ1-2 . TRBD1 TRBV11-2 CASSRTAGGDYGYTF TGTGCCAGCAGCCGCACGGCAGGGGGAGACTATGGCTACACCTTC
TRBJ1-6 . . TRBV10-2 CASVGSNSPLHF TGCGCCAGCGTCGGGTCGAATTCACCCCTCCACTTT
TRBJ2-7 . TRBD1 TRBV27 CASSFAGGYEQYF TGTGCCAGCAGTTTCGCAGGGGGCTACGAGCAGTACTTC
TRBJ2-2 . . TRBV10-2 CASSESRLRATGAGELFF TGCGCCAGCAGTGAGTCGAGGTTGAGGGCCACCGGGGCCGGGGAGCTGTTTTTT
TRBJ2-7 . TRBD1 TRBV6-5 CASRQGASYEQYF TGTGCCAGCAGGCAGGGGGCTTCCTACGAGCAGTACTTC
TRBJ1-2 . . TRBV30 CAWNEVENGYTF TGTGCCTGGAATGAGGTAGAGAATGGCTACACCTTC
TRBJ2-1 . TRBD2 TRBV3-1/TRBV3-2 CASSQDSGENNEQFF TGTGCCAGCAGCCAAGACAGCGGGGAGAACAATGAGCAGTTCTTC
TRBJ1-5 . . TRBV2 CASRAPGNHQPQHF TGTGCCAGCAGAGCACCGGGAAATCATCAGCCCCAGCATTTT
TRBJ2-7 once TRBD1 TRBV12-5 CASGRGSVFYEQYF TGTGCTAGTGGCAGGGGGTCTGTGTTCTACGAGCAGTACTTC
TRBJ2-7 . . TRBV6-5 CASSYSTGNYEQYF TGTGCCAGCAGTTACTCGACAGGTAACTACGAGCAGTACTTC
TRBJ2-3 . . TRBV24-1 CATSDPVATNTDTQYF TGTGCCACCAGTGACCCTGTAGCGACAAACACAGATACGCAGTATTTT
TRBJ2-1 few TRBD2 TRBV2 CASRGGEYNEQFF TGTGCCAGCAGGGGGGGGGAATACAATGAGCAGTTCTTC
TRBJ1-1 . . TRBV11-3 CASSSPSGDTEAFF TGTGCCAGCAGCTCACCCTCAGGGGACACTGAAGCTTTCTTT
TRBJ2-2 . . TRBV5-5 CASSAGWRQNTGELFF TGTGCCAGCAGCGCGGGGTGGCGGCAGAACACCGGGGAGCTGTTTTTT
TRBJ1-2 . . TRBV28 CASRSQGLYGYTF TGTGCCAGCAGGTCTCAGGGGCTCTATGGCTACACCTTC
TRBJ2-1 . . TRBV7-9 CASSLVRENEQFF TGTGCCAGCAGCTTAGTTCGTGAGAATGAGCAGTTCTTC
TRBJ2-7 . . TRBV5-4 CASSLAGGPRTYEQYF TGTGCCAGCAGCTTGGCCGGGGGACCCCGAACCTACGAGCAGTACTTC
TRBJ1-1 . . TRBV6-2/TRBV6-3 CASSYSGVGTEAFF TGTGCCAGCAGTTACTCAGGGGTCGGAACTGAAGCTTTCTTT
TRBJ2-7 . . TRBV7-6 CASSLALVTRSSSYEQYF TGTGCCAGCAGCTTAGCGCTGGTGACTAGGTCGAGCTCCTACGAGCAGTACTTC
TRBJ2-7 few TRBD1 TRBV6-5 CASSWGQGVSYEQYF TGTGCCAGCAGTTGGGGACAGGGGGTCTCCTACGAGCAGTACTTC
TRBJ2-7 . . TRBV4-1 CASSQESGASYEQYF TGCGCCAGCAGCCAAGAATCGGGTGCTAGCTACGAGCAGTACTTC
TRBJ2-2 . TRBD2 TRBV19 CASSISGGGTGELFF TGTGCCAGTAGTATATCGGGAGGAGGCACCGGGGAGCTGTTTTTT
TRBJ2-7 . TRBD2 TRBV10-3 CAIRGLAGVNEQYF TGTGCCATCAGGGGACTAGCGGGAGTCAACGAGCAGTACTTC
TRBJ1-2 . . TRBV11-2 CASSSRGGIHGYTF TGTGCCAGCAGCTCCCGAGGCGGAATCCATGGCTACACCTTC
TRBJ1-1 . . TRBV5-1 CASSAGQGVNTEAFF TGCGCCAGCAGCGCCGGTCAGGGTGTGAACACTGAAGCTTTCTTT
TRBJ2-1 . TRBD2 TRBV6-1 CASSEGGGGYNEQFF TGTGCCAGCAGTGAGGGTGGGGGGGGATACAATGAGCAGTTCTTC
TRBJ2-3 . . TRBV7-2 CASSLSDTQYF TGTGCCAGCAGCTTATCGGATACGCAGTATTTT
TRBJ2-2 . . TRBV24-1 CATSGWTGELFF TGTGCCACCTCGGGGTGGACCGGGGAGCTGTTTTTT
TRBJ2-1 few . TRBV5-1 CASSPLEGAYNEQFF TGCGCCAGCAGCCCCTTAGAGGGGGCCTACAATGAGCAGTTCTTC